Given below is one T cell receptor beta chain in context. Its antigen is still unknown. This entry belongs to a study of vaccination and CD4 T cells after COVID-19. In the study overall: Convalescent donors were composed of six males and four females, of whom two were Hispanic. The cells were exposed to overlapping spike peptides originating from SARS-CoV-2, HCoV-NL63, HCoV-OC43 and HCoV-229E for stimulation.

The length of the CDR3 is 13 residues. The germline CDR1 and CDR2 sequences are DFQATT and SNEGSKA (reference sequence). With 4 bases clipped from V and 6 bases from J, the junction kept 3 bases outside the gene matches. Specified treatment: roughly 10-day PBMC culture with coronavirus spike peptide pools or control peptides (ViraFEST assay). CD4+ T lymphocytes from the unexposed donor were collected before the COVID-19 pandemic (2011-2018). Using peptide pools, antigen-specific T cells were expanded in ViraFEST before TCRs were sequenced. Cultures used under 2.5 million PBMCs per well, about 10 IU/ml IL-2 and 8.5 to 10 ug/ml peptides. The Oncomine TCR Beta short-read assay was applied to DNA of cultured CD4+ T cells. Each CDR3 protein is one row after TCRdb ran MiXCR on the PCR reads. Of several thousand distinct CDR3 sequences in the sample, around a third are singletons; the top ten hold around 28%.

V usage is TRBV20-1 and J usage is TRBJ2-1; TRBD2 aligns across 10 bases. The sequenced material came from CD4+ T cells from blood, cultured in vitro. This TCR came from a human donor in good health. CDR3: CSAKKRGGNEQFF. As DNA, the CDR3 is TGCAGTGCTAAAAAGCGGGGGGGCAATGAGCAGTTCTTC.